The 8 T cell receptor beta chains below all came from one sample that was sequenced in a study of blood T cell repertoires in COVID-19. Profiled with immunoSEQ multiplex PCR; TCRdb holds only in-frame clones, not every one. The sample yields approximately 200,000 clones, approximately 88% seen once. What was sequenced was PBMCs or T cells enriched from blood (not recorded which). These receptors came from a woman in her twenties or thirties who had been exposed to COVID-19.

This chain connects TRBV2 to TRBJ2-3, with D unresolved. Germline V gives CDR1 SNHLY, CDR2 FYNNEI. Between the trimmed V and J ends, which lost 0 bases and 6 bases, there was a span of 10 bases. The CDR3 consists of 14 residues. CDR3 residues: CASSEAEKADTQYF. The CDR3 DNA follows: TGTGCCAGCAGTGAAGCGGAGAAAGCGGATACGCAGTATTTT.

J is TRBJ1-2 and V is TRBV28, with D unclear. V was shortened by 7 bases and J by 7 bases, with 19 bases between the two germline ends. From germline, CDR1 is MDHEN and CDR2 SYDVKM. This CDR3 region has 14 residues. The CDR3 here is CASTLPRGFSGYTF. The CDR3 DNA is TGTGCCAGCACCCTACCGCGGGGTTTCAGTGGCTACACCTTC.

This rearrangement joins TRBV5-6 to TRBJ1-4; no clear D. V was cut by 2 bases and J by 5 bases, with 10 bases left in between. This CDR3 is 14 amino acids long. Per germline, CDR1 SGHDT and CDR2 YYEEEE. The CDR3 loop is CASSLRGLNEKLFF. The CDR3 nucleotides read TGTGCCAGCAGCTTAAGAGGGTTGAATGAAAAACTGTTTTTT. Variable domain in full (rest from reference TRBV5-6 and TRBJ1-4): DAGVTQSPTHLIKTRGQQVTLRCSPKSGHDTVSWYQQALGQGPQFIFQYYEEEERQRGNFPDRFSGHQFPNYSSELNVNALLLGDSALYLCASSLRGLNEKLFFGSGTQLSVL.

The DNA for the CDR3 is TGTGCCAGCATGTTAGCGGGATCGGGTGAGCAGTTCTTC. As protein: CASMLAGSGEQFF. V usage is TRBV2 and J usage is TRBJ2-1; TRBD2 agrees at 8 bases. Germline values: CDR1 SNHLY, CDR2 FYNNEI. The CDR3 has 13 residues. J lost 9 bases, V lost 7 bases, and 8 bases had no gene match.

The genes are TRBV19 and TRBJ1-5; 11 positions agree with TRBD1. The CDR3 covers 17 residues. Germline CDR1 reads LNHDA; CDR2 reads SQIVND (reference sequence). Trimming cost V 6 bases and J 4 bases; bases outside gene matches: 11. The CDR3: CASRQGTGGTSNQPQHF. CDR3 bases: TGTGCCAGTAGGCAGGGGACAGGGGGTACTAGTAATCAGCCCCAGCATTTT.

The chain carries TRBV5-1 and TRBJ2-1, with TRBD2 matching over 14 bases. CDR3 length equals 19 residues. The V and J ends lost 3 bases and 0 bases, in that order; junction bases with no gene match: 8. From germline, CDR1 is SGHRS and CDR2 YFSETQ. CDR3 sequence reads: CASSSGLAGGPSSYNEQFF. The CDR3 DNA reads TGCGCCAGCAGCTCAGGACTAGCGGGAGGCCCTAGCTCCTACAATGAGCAGTTCTTC.

This chain joins TRBV20-1 and TRBJ2-1, with D possibly being TRBD2 (6 bases). Germline-derived CDR1 and CDR2 are DFQATT and SNEGSKA (reference sequence). This CDR3 has 16 amino acids. V lost 3 bases and J 2 bases, leaving 17 bases between the germline ends. The CDR3: CSASKFLAPTYNEQFF. CDR3 in DNA: TGCAGTGCTAGTAAGTTCCTAGCGCCCACCTACAATGAGCAGTTCTTC.

The gene calls are TRBV6-5 and TRBJ1-2, with D possibly being TRBD1 (6 bases). CDR3 length: 15 residues. Trimming pared 0 bases from V and 4 bases from J, leaving 12 bases between. Germline lookup yields CDR1 MNHEY and CDR2 SVGAGI. CDR3 sequence (DNA): TGTGCCAGCAGTTACTCGTGGGGGCTGAGCTATGGCTACACCTTC. Protein product: CASSYSWGLSYGYTF.